These 5 T cell receptor beta chains share one sample of origin, sequenced in a study of blood T cell repertoires in COVID-19 (dated by TCRdb to 2018 to 2021). The library was made by the immunoSEQ multiplex PCR assay. TCRdb carries this immuneACCESS record with in-frame sequences only. Its versions omit some clonotypes, under half of them owing to an unresolved V gene in the studies checked, with the rest unexplained. A total of more than 70,000 clones appear in this sample, about 86% of them only once. The top ten clonotypes cover approximately 19% of the sample. Sequenced input: peripheral blood. The receptors come from an elderly woman with acute or convalescent COVID-19.

CDR3 bases: TGTGCCAGCAGTTTACGCGGGGGCGGGGAGCTGTTTTTT. Protein product: CASSLRGGGELFF. This rearrangement joins TRBV12-3 or TRBV12-4 to TRBJ2-2; 7 bases align to TRBD2. V lost 2 bases and J lost 7; bases outside the gene matches: 1. The CDR3 runs to 13 residues.

The chain couples TRBV27 to TRBJ2-2, with D perhaps matching TRBD1 (6 bases). The CDR3 runs to 15 residues. V lost 6 bases and J 0 bases, leaving 11 bases between the germline ends. Germline lookup yields CDR1 MNHEY and CDR2 SMNVEV (reference sequence). The DNA for the CDR3 is TGTGCCAGCAGAGGAGGACAGACGAACACCGGGGAGCTGTTTTTT. It codes for CASRGGQTNTGELFF.

The chain combines TRBV5-5 with TRBJ1-1; D uncertain. Trimming took 0 bases from V and 3 from J, leaving 12 bases between them. CDR3 length: 15 residues. Germline V CDR1 and CDR2: SGHKS, YYEKEE (reference sequence). The CDR3, as DNA: TGTGCCAGCAGCTTGGGGTTGACTTATCACACTGAAGCTTTCTTT. Its translation: CASSLGLTYHTEAFF.

This rearrangement joins TRBV19 to TRBJ1-6, with a weak D call TRBD1 (6 bases). V lost 5 bases and J lost 4, with 12 bases in between. The V gene's germline CDR1 is LNHDA and CDR2 SQIVND (reference sequence). The CDR3 extends over 15 amino acids. This chain's CDR3 is CASSDGQLYNSPLHF. Here the CDR3 DNA reads TGTGCCAGTAGTGACGGACAGTTATATAATTCACCCCTCCACTTT.

The chain combines TRBV28 with TRBJ1-2; a weak D match, TRBD1 (6 bases). The CDR3 covers 13 residues. CDR1 is MDHEN, CDR2 SYDVKM, per germline. Trimming took off 5 bases at V and 4 bases at J, with 11 bases between the two ends. The CDR3 is CASSLQGSYGYTF. The CDR3 bases are TGTGCCAGCAGTCTTCAGGGGAGCTATGGCTACACCTTC.